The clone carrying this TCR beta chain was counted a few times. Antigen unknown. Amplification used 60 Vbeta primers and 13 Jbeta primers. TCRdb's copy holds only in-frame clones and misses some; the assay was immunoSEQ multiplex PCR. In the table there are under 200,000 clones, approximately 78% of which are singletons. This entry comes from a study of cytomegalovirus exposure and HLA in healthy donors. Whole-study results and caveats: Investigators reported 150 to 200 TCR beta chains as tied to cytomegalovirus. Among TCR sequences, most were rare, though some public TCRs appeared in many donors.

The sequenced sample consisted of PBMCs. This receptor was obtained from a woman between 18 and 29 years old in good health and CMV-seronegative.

The CDR3 region has the DNA TGTGCCAGCAGCCTAGCACCGGATGAGCAGTTCTTC. Amino acids: CASSLAPDEQFF. The rearrangement uses TRBV27 and TRBJ2-1; maybe TRBD2 (5 bases). CDR1 and CDR2 (germline): MNHEY, SMNVEV (reference sequence). CDR3 size: 12 residues. The V end was cut by 6 bases, the J end by 8 bases, with 11 bases between.